This entry features one T cell receptor beta chain sequence. The entry originates in a study of blood T cell repertoires in COVID-19. Study context: T cells, B-cell-depleted T cells, or PBMCs provided the cDNA or gDNA that served as material.

Germline values: CDR1 SGHRS, CDR2 YFSETQ. V was clipped by 4 bases and J by 10 bases; unmatched bases: 14. CDR3 size: 16 residues. As originally analysed: Reference gene primer amplification gave estimated nucleated cell counts. Using immunoSEQ multiplex PCR, the repertoire was profiled, and TCRdb retains in-frame clones only, with some absent. V and J calls and clone size come straight from that table; D and trimming were deduced from the DNA. This repertoire shows hundreds of thousands of clones, roughly 86% found once; its top ten account for 9% to 9.5%. The sequence was collected from a man aged 18 to 30 with active or convalescent COVID-19. Sequenced sample: peripheral blood. The chain has TRBV5-1 and TRBJ1-6, with TRBD1 matching over 7 bases. The CDR3 DNA reads TGCGCCAGCAGCCCTAGGGGGCTCGAATTTAACTCACCCCTCCACTTT. Translation: CASSPRGLEFNSPLHF.